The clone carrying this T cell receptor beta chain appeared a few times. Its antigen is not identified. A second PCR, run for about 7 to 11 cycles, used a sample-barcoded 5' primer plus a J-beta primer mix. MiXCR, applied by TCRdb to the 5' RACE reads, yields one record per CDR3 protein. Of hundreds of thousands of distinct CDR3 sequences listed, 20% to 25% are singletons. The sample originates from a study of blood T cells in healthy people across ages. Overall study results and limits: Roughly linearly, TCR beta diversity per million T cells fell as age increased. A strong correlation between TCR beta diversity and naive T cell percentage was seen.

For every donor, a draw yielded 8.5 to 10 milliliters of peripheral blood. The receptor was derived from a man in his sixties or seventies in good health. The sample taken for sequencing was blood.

The CDR3 DNA reads as TGTGCCACAGAATCACGGGGTACCTACGAGCAGTACTTC. Translating gives CATESRGTYEQYF. The gene calls are TRBV10-3 and TRBJ2-7; D perhaps matches TRBD2 (5 bases). Germline CDR1 is ENHRY and CDR2 is SYGVKD. Trimming stripped 10 bases from V and 2 bases from J, with 15 bases between. CDR3 length equals 13 residues.